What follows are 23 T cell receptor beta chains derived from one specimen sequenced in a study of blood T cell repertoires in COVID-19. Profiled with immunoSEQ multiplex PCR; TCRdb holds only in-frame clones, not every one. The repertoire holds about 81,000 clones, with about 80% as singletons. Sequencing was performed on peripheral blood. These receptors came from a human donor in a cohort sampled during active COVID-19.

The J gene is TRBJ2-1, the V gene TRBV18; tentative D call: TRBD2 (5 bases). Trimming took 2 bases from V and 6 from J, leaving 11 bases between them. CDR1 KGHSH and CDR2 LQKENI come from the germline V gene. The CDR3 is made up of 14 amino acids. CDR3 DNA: TGTGCCAGCTCACCAGAGTTCCGGGGCAATGAGCAGTTCTTC. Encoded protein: CASSPEFRGNEQFF.

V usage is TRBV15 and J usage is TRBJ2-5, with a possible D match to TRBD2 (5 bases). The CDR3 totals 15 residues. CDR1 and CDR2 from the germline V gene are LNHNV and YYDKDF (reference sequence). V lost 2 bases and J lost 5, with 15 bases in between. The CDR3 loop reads CATSRPDSEPETQYF. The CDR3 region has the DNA TGTGCCACCAGCAGACCGGATAGCGAACCGGAGACCCAGTACTTC.

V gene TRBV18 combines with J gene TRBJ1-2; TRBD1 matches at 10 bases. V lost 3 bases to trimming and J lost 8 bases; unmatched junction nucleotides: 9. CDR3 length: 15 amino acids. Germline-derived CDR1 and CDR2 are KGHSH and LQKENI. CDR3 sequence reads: CASSPDRGRRGGYTF. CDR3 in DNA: TGTGCCAGCTCACCCGACAGGGGGCGCAGGGGCGGCTACACCTTC.

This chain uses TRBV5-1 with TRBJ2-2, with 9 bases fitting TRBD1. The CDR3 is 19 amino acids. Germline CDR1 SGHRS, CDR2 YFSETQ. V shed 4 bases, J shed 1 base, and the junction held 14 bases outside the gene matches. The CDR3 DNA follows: TGCGCCAGCAGCAACCTAGGGACAGGGAGGGAGAAGAACACCGGGGAGCTGTTTTTT. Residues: CASSNLGTGREKNTGELFF.

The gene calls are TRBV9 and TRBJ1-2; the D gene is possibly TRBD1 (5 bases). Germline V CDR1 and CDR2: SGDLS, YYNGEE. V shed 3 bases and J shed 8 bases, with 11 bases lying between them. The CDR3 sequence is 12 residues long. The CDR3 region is CASSGQIRGYTF. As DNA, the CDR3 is TGTGCCAGCAGCGGACAGATTCGAGGCTACACCTTC.

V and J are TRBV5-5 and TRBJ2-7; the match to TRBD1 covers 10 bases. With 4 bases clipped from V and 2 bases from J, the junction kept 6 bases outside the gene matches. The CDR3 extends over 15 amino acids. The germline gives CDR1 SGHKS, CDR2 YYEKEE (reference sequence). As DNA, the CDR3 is TGTGCCAGCAGCCCCGGGACAGGGGTCCCCTACGAGCAGTACTTC. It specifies CASSPGTGVPYEQYF.

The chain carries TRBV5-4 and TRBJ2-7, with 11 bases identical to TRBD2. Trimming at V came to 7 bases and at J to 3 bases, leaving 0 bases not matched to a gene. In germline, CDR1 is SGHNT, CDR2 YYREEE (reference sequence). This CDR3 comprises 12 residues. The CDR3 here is CASGLAGYEQYF. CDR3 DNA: TGTGCCAGCGGACTAGCGGGCTACGAGCAGTACTTC.

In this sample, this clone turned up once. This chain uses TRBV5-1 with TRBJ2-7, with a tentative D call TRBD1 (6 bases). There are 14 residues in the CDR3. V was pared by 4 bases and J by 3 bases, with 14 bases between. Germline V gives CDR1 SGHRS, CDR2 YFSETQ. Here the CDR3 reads CASSPGQTFYEQYF. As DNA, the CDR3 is TGCGCCAGCAGCCCCGGACAGACCTTCTACGAGCAGTACTTC.

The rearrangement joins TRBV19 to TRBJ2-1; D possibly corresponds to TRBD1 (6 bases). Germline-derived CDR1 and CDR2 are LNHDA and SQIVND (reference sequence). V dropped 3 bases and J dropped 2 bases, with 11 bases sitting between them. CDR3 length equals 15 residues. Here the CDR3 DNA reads TGTGCCAGTAGTATTGCTCAGGGGACCTACAATGAGCAGTTCTTC. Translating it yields CASSIAQGTYNEQFF.

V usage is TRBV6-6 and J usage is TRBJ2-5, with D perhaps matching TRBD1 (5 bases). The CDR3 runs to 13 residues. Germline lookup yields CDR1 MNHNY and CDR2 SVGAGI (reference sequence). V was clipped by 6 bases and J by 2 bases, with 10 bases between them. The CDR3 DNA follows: TGTGCCAGCAGAGCAGGGATACAAGAGACCCAGTACTTC. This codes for CASRAGIQETQYF.

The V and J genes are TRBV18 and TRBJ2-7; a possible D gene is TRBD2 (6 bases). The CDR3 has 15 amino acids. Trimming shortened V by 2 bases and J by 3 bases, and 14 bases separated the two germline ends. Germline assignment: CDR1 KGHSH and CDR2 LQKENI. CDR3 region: CASSPVPGAGYEQYF. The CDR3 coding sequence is TGTGCCAGCTCACCAGTCCCAGGAGCGGGCTACGAGCAGTACTTC.

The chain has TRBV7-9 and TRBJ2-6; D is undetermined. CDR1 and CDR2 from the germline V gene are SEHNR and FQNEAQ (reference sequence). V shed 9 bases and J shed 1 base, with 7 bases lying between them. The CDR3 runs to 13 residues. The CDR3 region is CARQKSGANVLTF. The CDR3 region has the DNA TGTGCCAGGCAGAAATCTGGGGCCAACGTCCTGACTTTC.

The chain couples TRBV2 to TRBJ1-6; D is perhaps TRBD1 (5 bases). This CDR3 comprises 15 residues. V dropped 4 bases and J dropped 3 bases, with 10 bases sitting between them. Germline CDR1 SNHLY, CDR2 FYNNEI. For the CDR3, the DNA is TGTGCCAGCAGTGCTGACAGCCTCTATAATTCACCCCTCCACTTT. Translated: CASSADSLYNSPLHF.

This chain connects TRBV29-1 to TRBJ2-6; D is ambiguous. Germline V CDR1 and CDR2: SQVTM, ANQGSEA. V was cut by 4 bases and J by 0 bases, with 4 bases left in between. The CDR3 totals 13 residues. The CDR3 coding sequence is TGCAGCGTTGGTAACTCTGGGGCCAACGTCCTGACTTTC. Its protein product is CSVGNSGANVLTF.

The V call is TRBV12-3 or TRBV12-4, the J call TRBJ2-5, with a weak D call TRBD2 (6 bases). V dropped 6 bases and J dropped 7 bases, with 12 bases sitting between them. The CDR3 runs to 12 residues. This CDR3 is CASRGSGGTQYF. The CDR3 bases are TGTGCCAGCAGGGGTTCCGGGGGGACCCAGTACTTC.

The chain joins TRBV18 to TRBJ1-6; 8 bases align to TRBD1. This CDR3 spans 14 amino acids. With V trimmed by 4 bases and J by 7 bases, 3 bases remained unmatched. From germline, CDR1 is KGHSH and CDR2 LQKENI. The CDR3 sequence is CASSRTGTNSPLHF. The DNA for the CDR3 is TGTGCCAGCTCACGGACAGGGACGAATTCACCCCTCCACTTT.

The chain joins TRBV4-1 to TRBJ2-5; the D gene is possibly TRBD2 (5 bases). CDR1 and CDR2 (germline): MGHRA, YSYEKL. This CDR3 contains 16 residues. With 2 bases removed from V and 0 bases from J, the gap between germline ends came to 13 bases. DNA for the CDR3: TGCGCCAGCAGCCAAAGGAGACTACCGTACCAAGAGACCCAGTACTTC. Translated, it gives CASSQRRLPYQETQYF.

In nucleotides, the CDR3 is TGCAGCGTTGAAGGGACAGGGGGGGGCAATGAGCAGTTCTTC. This codes for CSVEGTGGGNEQFF. The chain has TRBV29-1 and TRBJ2-1, with TRBD1 matching over 10 bases. Germline CDR1 is SQVTM and CDR2 is ANQGSEA. V lost 1 base to trimming and J lost 6 bases; unmatched junction nucleotides: 3. The CDR3 spans 14 residues.

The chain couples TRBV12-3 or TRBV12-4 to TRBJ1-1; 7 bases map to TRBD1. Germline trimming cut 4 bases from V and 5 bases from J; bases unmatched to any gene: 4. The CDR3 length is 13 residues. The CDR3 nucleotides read TGTGCCAGCAGTTCAGGGGGAAGGACTGAAGCTTTCTTT. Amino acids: CASSSGGRTEAFF.

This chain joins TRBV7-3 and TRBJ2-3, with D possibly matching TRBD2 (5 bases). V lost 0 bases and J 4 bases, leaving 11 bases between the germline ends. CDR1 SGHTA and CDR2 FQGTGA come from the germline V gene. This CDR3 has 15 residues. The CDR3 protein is CASSLTAAGPDTQYF. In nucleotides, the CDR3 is TGTGCCAGCAGCTTAACCGCGGCGGGCCCAGATACGCAGTATTTT.

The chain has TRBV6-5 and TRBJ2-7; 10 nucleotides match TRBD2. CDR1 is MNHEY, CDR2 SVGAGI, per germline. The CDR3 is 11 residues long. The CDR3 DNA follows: TGTGTAAGCGGGGGGGCCTACGAGCAGTACTTC. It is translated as CVSGGAYEQYF.

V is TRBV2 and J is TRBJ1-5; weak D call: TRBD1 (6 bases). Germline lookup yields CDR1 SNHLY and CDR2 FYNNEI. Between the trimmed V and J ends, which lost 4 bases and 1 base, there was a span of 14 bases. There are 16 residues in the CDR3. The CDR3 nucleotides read TGTGCCAGCAGTGTCGAACAGGGATCGAGCAATCAGCCCCAGCATTTT. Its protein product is CASSVEQGSSNQPQHF.

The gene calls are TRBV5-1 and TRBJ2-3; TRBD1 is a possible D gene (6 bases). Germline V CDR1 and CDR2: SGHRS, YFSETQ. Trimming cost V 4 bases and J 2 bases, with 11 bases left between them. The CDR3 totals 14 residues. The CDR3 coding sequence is TGCGCCAGCAGCGTCCGGGACAACACAGATACGCAGTATTTT. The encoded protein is CASSVRDNTDTQYF. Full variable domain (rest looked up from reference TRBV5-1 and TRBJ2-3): KAGVTQTPRYLIKTRGQQVTLSCSPISGHRSVSWYQQTPGQGLQFLFEYFSETQRNKGNFPGRFSGRQFSNSRSEMNVSTLELGDSALYLCASSVRDNTDTQYFGPGTRLTVL.